The rows below give T cell receptor beta chains drawn from one sample of a study of Graves' ophthalmopathy and Graves' hyperthyroidism. TCRdb reanalysed the multiplex PCR reads using MiXCR and keeps one entry per CDR3 protein. The profile shows around 1.1 million distinct CDR3 sequences, less than 45% of them singletons. The sequenced sample consisted of peripheral blood or thyroid tissue (not recorded which). The receptors stem from an adult man with Graves' hyperthyroidism. Each CDR3 is given with its conserved first and last residue. The order of the fields is J gene, V gene, CDR3 protein.

TRBJ1-2 | TRBV27 | CATSSTSNYGYTF
TRBJ2-7 | TRBV7-3 | CASSRDSGTGRYEQYF
TRBJ1-1 | TRBV13 | CASSSMQEMNTEAFF
TRBJ2-5 | TRBV29-1 | CSVEGRYGAQYF
TRBJ1-6 | TRBV9 | CASSVDPGTARNSPLHF
TRBJ2-5 | TRBV5-1 | CASSLGALAGEQETQYF
TRBJ2-5 | TRBV29-1 | CSVRGAGGETQYF
TRBJ1-6 | TRBV7-9 | CASTSVSSRYNSPLHF
TRBJ1-2 | TRBV10-2 | CASSEQTGLANYGYTF
TRBJ2-2 | TRBV5-1 | CASSFLSPNTGELFF
TRBJ2-5 | TRBV9 | CASSLRGTYQETQYF